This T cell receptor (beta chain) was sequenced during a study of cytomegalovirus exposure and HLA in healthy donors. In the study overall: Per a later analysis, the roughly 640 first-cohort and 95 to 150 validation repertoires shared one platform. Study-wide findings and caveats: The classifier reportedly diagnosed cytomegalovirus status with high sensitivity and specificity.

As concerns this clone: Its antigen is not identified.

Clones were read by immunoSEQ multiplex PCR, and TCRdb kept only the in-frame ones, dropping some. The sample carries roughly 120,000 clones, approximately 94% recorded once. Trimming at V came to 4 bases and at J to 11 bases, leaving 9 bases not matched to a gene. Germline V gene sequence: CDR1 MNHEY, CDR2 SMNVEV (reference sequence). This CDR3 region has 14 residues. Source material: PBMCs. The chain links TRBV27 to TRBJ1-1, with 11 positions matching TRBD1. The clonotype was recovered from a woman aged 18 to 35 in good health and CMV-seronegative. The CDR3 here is CASSSNGQGARAFF. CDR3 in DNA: TGTGCCAGCAGTTCGAACGGACAGGGGGCGAGGGCTTTCTTT.